Presented here are 22 T cell receptor beta chains from one specimen sequenced in a study of cytomegalovirus exposure and HLA in healthy donors. PCR employed 60 Vbeta and 13 Jbeta primers. The repertoire was sequenced with immunoSEQ multiplex PCR; TCRdb's copy has only in-frame clones and lacks some. The repertoire includes approximately 180,000 clones, 80% of them detected once, and around 7.2% sits in the top ten. The sequencing sample was made of PBMCs. The receptors here all came from a young man in good health and CMV-seropositive.

This sequence joins TRBV15 and TRBJ2-2; 7 bases align to TRBD1. Germline V gene data show CDR1 as LNHNV and CDR2 as YYDKDF (reference sequence). J was trimmed by 3 bases and V by 5 bases; bases with no gene match: 3. This CDR3 region has 14 residues. CDR3 nucleotides: TGTGCCACCAGCTCCGGACAGGACACCGGGGAGCTGTTTTTT. Amino acids: CATSSGQDTGELFF.

This clone was seen only a few times. The J gene is TRBJ1-2, the V gene TRBV11-2; a possible D gene is TRBD1 (5 bases). The CDR3 runs 14 residues. In germline, CDR1 is SGHAT, CDR2 FQNNGV. V was shortened by 5 bases and J by 4 bases, with 14 bases between the two germline ends. CDR3: CASSPHQGGYGYTF. The CDR3 nucleotides are TGTGCCAGCAGCCCGCATCAGGGTGGCTATGGCTACACCTTC.

V usage is TRBV19 and J usage is TRBJ1-6, with 7 nucleotides matching TRBD1. Germline V gene sequence: CDR1 LNHDA, CDR2 SQIVND (reference sequence). Unmatched junction bases numbered 9, after V lost 5 bases and J lost 8 bases. The CDR3 extends over 15 amino acids. The DNA for the CDR3 is TGTGCCAGTAGTGCGTTACAGGGGATTGATTCACCCCTCCACTTT. Its translation is CASSALQGIDSPLHF.

The J gene is TRBJ2-3, the V gene TRBV27; a weak D match, TRBD1 (6 bases). Germline V lookup: CDR1 MNHEY, CDR2 SMNVEV (reference sequence). CDR3 size: 15 residues. Trimming stripped 6 bases from V and 3 bases from J, with 16 bases between. CDR3 loop: CASSFDRRLTDTQYF. CDR3 nucleotides: TGTGCCAGCAGCTTCGACAGGAGGTTGACAGATACGCAGTATTTT.

This chain connects TRBV7-9 to TRBJ1-6, with TRBD1 matching over 11 bases. Germline CDR1 is SEHNR and CDR2 is FQNEAQ (reference sequence). The CDR3 runs 14 residues. V gave up 5 bases and J gave up 8 bases; unmatched junction bases: 2. The CDR3: CASSLGQGDSPLHF. The DNA of the CDR3 is TGTGCCAGCAGCCTGGGACAGGGGGATTCACCCCTCCACTTT. Based on the CDR3 plus reference TRBV7-9 and TRBJ1-6, the full variable domain is DTGVSQNPRHKITKRGQNVTFRCDPISEHNRLYWYRQTLGQGPEFLTYFQNEAQLEKSRLLSDRFSAERPKGSFSTLEIQRTEQGDSAMYLCASSLGQGDSPLHFGNGTRLTVT.

The chain is built from TRBV20-1 and TRBJ2-5, with unresolved D. Looked up from germline, CDR1 is DFQATT and CDR2 is SNEGSKA (reference sequence). The CDR3 is 10 amino acids. Trimming took off 5 bases at V and 10 bases at J, with 11 bases between the two ends. DNA for the CDR3: TGCAGTGCTTCATTCGAGGACCAGTACTTC. Translation gives CSASFEDQYF.

The rearrangement uses TRBV2 and TRBJ1-5; 8 positions match TRBD1. The junction had 8 bases not matched to a gene; V was cut back by 6 bases and J by 4 bases. This CDR3 region has 15 residues. The germline CDR1 and CDR2 sequences are SNHLY and FYNNEI. CDR3 nucleotides: TGTGCCAGCAGAGATTGGACAGGGATGAATCAGCCCCAGCATTTT. This codes for CASRDWTGMNQPQHF.

This clone was counted between two and nine times. The rearrangement links TRBV4-3 to TRBJ2-3, with TRBD2 identical over 14 bases. The germline V gene encodes CDR1 LGHNA and CDR2 YSLEER. The CDR3 covers 17 residues. V lost 0 bases and J lost 6; bases outside the gene matches: 5. CDR3: CASSQDGTSGGSDTQYF. For the CDR3, the DNA is TGCGCCAGCAGCCAAGACGGGACTAGCGGGGGTTCTGATACGCAGTATTTT.

The gene calls are TRBV25-1 and TRBJ2-1; no reliable D call. Germline V gives CDR1 MGHDK, CDR2 SYGVNS. The CDR3 runs to 14 residues. Deletions cut 2 bases from V and 5 bases from J, with 10 bases between. The DNA of the CDR3 is TGTGCCAGCAGTGAAGTTGAGCGTGACAATGAGCAGTTCTTC. Translation gives CASSEVERDNEQFF.

The chain links TRBV2 to TRBJ1-2; 7 nucleotides agree with TRBD1. CDR1 is SNHLY, CDR2 FYNNEI, per germline. The CDR3 is 14 amino acids. Unmatched junction bases numbered 9, after V lost 6 bases and J lost 5 bases. CDR3 sequence reads: CASRGGQEVYGYTF. The CDR3 DNA sequence: TGTGCCAGCAGGGGAGGACAGGAGGTGTATGGCTACACCTTC. The complete variable domain, with remaining parts taken from reference TRBV2 and TRBJ1-2, reads EPEVTQTPSHQVTQMGQEVILRCVPISNHLYFYWYRQILGQKVEFLVSFYNNEISEKSEIFDDQFSVERPDGSNFTLKIRSTKLEDSAMYFCASRGGQEVYGYTFGSGTRLTVV.

CDR3 in amino acids: CASSHAPGQGTYEQYF. The CDR3, as DNA: TGTGCCAGCAGCCACGCTCCAGGACAGGGGACCTACGAGCAGTACTTC. The rearrangement joins TRBV4-2 to TRBJ2-7; 9 bases are a match to TRBD1. The CDR3 runs to 16 residues. Germline V gene lookup returns CDR1 LGHNA and CDR2 YNFKEQ. V shed 3 bases and J 2 bases; nucleotides not matched to a gene: 8.

The rearrangement links TRBV7-9 to TRBJ1-2; TRBD1 might be the D (5 bases). V lost 5 bases to trimming and J lost 8 bases, with 18 bases between them. CDR1 is SEHNR and CDR2 is FQNEAQ in the germline V gene (reference sequence). The CDR3 contains 14 residues. The CDR3 sequence: CASSATDKLGGYTF. CDR3 sequence (DNA): TGTGCCAGCAGCGCGACAGACAAGCTAGGGGGCTACACCTTC.

The chain couples TRBV5-1 to TRBJ2-3; the D gene is possibly TRBD2 (6 bases). Germline CDR1 reads SGHRS; CDR2 reads YFSETQ. The V end lost 4 bases, the J end lost 4 bases, and 19 bases lay between the germline ends. The CDR3 is 16 residues long. The CDR3: CASSPGAGNGADTQYF. For the CDR3, the DNA is TGCGCCAGCAGCCCTGGGGCGGGAAACGGGGCAGATACGCAGTATTTT.

The chain has TRBV19 and TRBJ1-1, with D unclear. Trimming stripped 1 base from V and 1 base from J, with 4 bases between. CDR1 is LNHDA and CDR2 is SQIVND in the germline V gene (reference sequence). This CDR3 has 13 residues. The CDR3 loop reads CASSIGRNTEAFF. CDR3 DNA: TGTGCCAGTAGTATAGGGAGGAACACTGAAGCTTTCTTT.

This chain connects TRBV6-5 to TRBJ2-5; D may be TRBD2 (6 bases). Germline V gene sequence: CDR1 MNHEY, CDR2 SVGAGI. The length of the CDR3 is 13 residues. V was clipped by 1 base and J by 3 bases, with 6 bases between them. CDR3 region: CASSYWGEETQYF. The CDR3 DNA reads as TGTGCCAGCAGTTACTGGGGGGAAGAGACCCAGTACTTC.

CDR3 nucleotide sequence: TGTGCCAGCAGCCAAAAAGATCTAGCGGCTAGCACAGATACGCAGTATTTT. The encoded protein is CASSQKDLAASTDTQYF. The chain has TRBV4-2 and TRBJ2-3, with 7 bases matching TRBD2. V lost 2 bases and J lost 0; bases outside the gene matches: 8. The CDR3 spans 17 residues. Looked up from germline, CDR1 is LGHNA and CDR2 is YNFKEQ.

Remarks on this clone: The identical CDR3 is also encoded by other nucleotide sequences in the sample. The V call is TRBV27, the J call TRBJ2-7; 9 bases are a match to TRBD2. Germline CDR1 is MNHEY and CDR2 is SMNVEV (reference sequence). The V and J ends lost 2 bases and 2 bases, in that order; junction bases with no gene match: 1. CDR3 length: 14 residues. This chain's CDR3 is CASSLLAGTYEQYF. The CDR3 bases are TGTGCCAGCAGTTTACTAGCGGGGACCTACGAGCAGTACTTC.

In its sample, this clone was seen a few times. The J gene is TRBJ1-1, the V gene TRBV4-3, with D unclear. Germline CDR1 and CDR2: LGHNA and YSLEER. The CDR3 is 17 residues long. V lost 0 bases and J lost 0, with 14 bases in between. CDR3: CASSQDIVGLLNTEAFF. For the CDR3, the DNA is TGCGCCAGCAGCCAAGATATTGTAGGACTTTTGAACACTGAAGCTTTCTTT.

The chain recombines TRBV4-3 with TRBJ2-2; TRBD2 matches 13 bases. The length of the CDR3 is 20 residues. Looked up from germline, CDR1 is LGHNA and CDR2 is YSLEER. With 1 base clipped from V and 5 bases from J, the junction kept 13 bases outside the gene matches. The CDR3 spells CASSQVTSGGALRSTGELFF. DNA of the CDR3: TGCGCCAGCAGCCAAGTCACTAGCGGGGGGGCGTTAAGGTCAACCGGGGAGCTGTTTTTT.

This clone appeared a single time. The chain is built from TRBV25-1 and TRBJ1-6; 11 bases match TRBD1. Trimming at V came to 6 bases and at J to 3 bases, leaving 1 base not matched to a gene. The CDR3 runs to 15 residues. Germline values: CDR1 MGHDK, CDR2 SYGVNS. CDR3 DNA sequence: TGTGCCAGCAGCGGGACAGGGGGCTATAATTCACCCCTCCACTTT. Protein: CASSGTGGYNSPLHF.

The chain joins TRBV15 to TRBJ1-1; D is ambiguous. Germline V gene lookup returns CDR1 LNHNV and CDR2 YYDKDF (reference sequence). The CDR3 length is 16 residues. Trimming shortened V by 3 bases and J by 2 bases, and 16 bases separated the two germline ends. The CDR3 region is CATSSISGKGNTEAFF. As DNA, the CDR3 is TGTGCCACCAGCAGTATTTCCGGGAAGGGAAACACTGAAGCTTTCTTT. Using reference TRBV15 and TRBJ1-1 for the parts outside the CDR3, the full variable domain is DAMVIQNPRYQVTQFGKPVTLSCSQTLNHNVMYWYQQKSSQAPKLLFHYYDKDFNNEADTPDNFQSRRPNTSFCFLDIRSPGLGDTAMYLCATSSISGKGNTEAFFGQGTRLTVV.

The chain is built from TRBV10-3 and TRBJ1-2; 8 bases fit TRBD1. With V trimmed by 7 bases and J by 8 bases, 6 bases remained unmatched. CDR1 is ENHRY and CDR2 is SYGVKD in the germline V gene. CDR3 length equals 12 residues. The CDR3 DNA reads TGTGCCATCACCGGGACAGGACCAGGCTACACCTTC. Its protein product is CAITGTGPGYTF.